These 7 T cell receptor beta chains share one sample of origin, sequenced in a study of blood T cells in healthy people across ages. Combining a sample-barcoded 5' primer with a J-beta primer mix, a second PCR ran for roughly 7 to 12 cycles. TCRdb analysed the 5' RACE reads with MiXCR anew, one entry per CDR3 protein. Of 730,000 or so distinct CDR3 sequences in the sample, 35% to 45% are singletons; the top ten hold less than 25%. The sequenced material came from blood. These receptors all stem from a woman aged 60 to 75 in good health.

This clonotype has only a few counts. The chain couples TRBV28 to TRBJ2-1; the match to TRBD2 covers 10 bases. Unmatched junction bases numbered 3, after V lost 2 bases and J lost 5 bases. This CDR3 spans 15 amino acids. Germline V gene data show CDR1 as MDHEN and CDR2 as SYDVKM. Here the CDR3 reads CASSLLAGVDNEQFF. As DNA, the CDR3 is TGTGCCAGCAGTTTACTAGCGGGAGTTGACAATGAGCAGTTCTTC.

The sample holds a few counts of this clonotype. The rearrangement links TRBV6-6 to TRBJ2-3, with D possibly TRBD2 on 6 matching bases. CDR3 length: 16 amino acids. The V and J ends lost 6 bases and 1 base respectively, with 17 bases between them. The germline CDR1 and CDR2 sequences are MNHNY and SVGAGI (reference sequence). The CDR3 protein is CASSWGRRDGTDTQYF. As DNA, the CDR3 is TGTGCCAGCAGCTGGGGGAGGCGGGATGGCACAGATACGCAGTATTTT.

In its sample, this clonotype was seen a few times. The chain recombines TRBV12-3 or TRBV12-4 with TRBJ2-6, with D maybe TRBD1 (6 bases). The CDR3 runs 15 residues. Between the trimmed V and J ends, which lost 5 bases and 2 bases, there was a span of 10 bases. The CDR3 DNA is TGTGCCAGCAGTCTCCCAGGGGCTGGGGCCAACGTCCTGACTTTC. Its translation: CASSLPGAGANVLTF.

Regarding this clonotype: At one boundary the junction diverges from the germline segment, which might be a read error. The DNA of the CDR3 is TGTGTCAGCAGCTTAGGTAGAGCGGGAAGGCAAGAGACCCAGTACTTC. Its protein product is CVSSLGRAGRQETQYF. V is TRBV11-2 and J is TRBJ2-5; the match to TRBD2 covers 7 bases. The CDR3 contains 16 residues. CDR1 is SGHAT, CDR2 FQNNGV, per germline.

This clonotype was found a few times. The gene calls are TRBV5-1 and TRBJ1-1; tentative D call: TRBD1 (5 bases). This CDR3 has 15 residues. With 0 bases removed from V and 1 base from J, the gap between germline ends came to 10 bases. Germline CDR1 and CDR2: SGHRS and YFSETQ. The CDR3 region is CASSLDGDPNTEAFF. As DNA, the CDR3 is TGCGCCAGCAGCTTGGACGGGGACCCGAACACTGAAGCTTTCTTT.

The CDR3 DNA follows: TGTGCCAGCACCCCGGAAGGCGGGAGCTCCTACGAGCAGTACTTC. This encodes CASTPEGGSSYEQYF. This rearrangement joins TRBV6-2 or TRBV6-3 to TRBJ2-7; TRBD2 matches at 7 bases. The CDR3 consists of 15 residues. Trimming removed 7 bases from V and 0 bases from J; junction bases left unmatched: 9. Germline V gene data show CDR1 as MNHEY and CDR2 as SVGEGT.

The chain joins TRBV7-9 to TRBJ2-3, with 10 bases that match TRBD2. Losses at the gene ends were 1 base for V and 2 bases for J; bases not matched to a gene: 6. The CDR3 sequence is 17 residues long. Germline CDR1 SEHNR, CDR2 FQNEAQ (reference sequence). The CDR3 DNA reads TGTGCCAGCAGCTTAGGAGGTAGCGGGGGGCCCACAGATACGCAGTATTTT. Its protein is CASSLGGSGGPTDTQYF. Complete variable domain (other parts from reference TRBV7-9 and TRBJ2-3): DTGVSQNPRHKITKRGQNVTFRCDPISEHNRLYWYRQTLGQGPEFLTYFQNEAQLEKSRLLSDRFSAERPKGSFSTLEIQRTEQGDSAMYLCASSLGGSGGPTDTQYFGPGTRLTVL.